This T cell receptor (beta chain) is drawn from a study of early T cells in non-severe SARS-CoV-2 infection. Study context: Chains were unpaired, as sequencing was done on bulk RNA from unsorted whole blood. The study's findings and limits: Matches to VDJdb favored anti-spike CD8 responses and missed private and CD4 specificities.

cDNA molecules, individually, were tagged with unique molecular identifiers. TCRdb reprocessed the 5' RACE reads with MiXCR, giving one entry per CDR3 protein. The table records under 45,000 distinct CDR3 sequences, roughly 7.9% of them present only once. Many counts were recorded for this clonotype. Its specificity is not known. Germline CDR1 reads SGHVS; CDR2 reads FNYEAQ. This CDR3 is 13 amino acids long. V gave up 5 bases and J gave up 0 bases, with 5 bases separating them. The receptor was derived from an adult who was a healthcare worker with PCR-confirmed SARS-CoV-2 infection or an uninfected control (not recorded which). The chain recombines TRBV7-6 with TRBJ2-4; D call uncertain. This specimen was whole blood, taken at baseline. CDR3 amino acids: CASSDGAKNIQYF. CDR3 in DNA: TGTGCCAGCAGCGATGGAGCCAAAAACATTCAGTACTTC.